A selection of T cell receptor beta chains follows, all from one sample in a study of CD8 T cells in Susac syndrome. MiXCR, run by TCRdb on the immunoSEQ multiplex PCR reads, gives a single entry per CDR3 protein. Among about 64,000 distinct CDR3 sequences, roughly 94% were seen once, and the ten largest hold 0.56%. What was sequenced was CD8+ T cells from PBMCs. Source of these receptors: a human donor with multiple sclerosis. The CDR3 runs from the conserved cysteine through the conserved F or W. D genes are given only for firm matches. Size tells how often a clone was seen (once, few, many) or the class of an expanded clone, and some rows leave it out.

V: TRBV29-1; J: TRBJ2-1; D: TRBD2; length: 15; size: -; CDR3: CSVEDTAGGPNEQFF; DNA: TGCAGCGTTGAAGATACGGCGGGAGGGCCTAATGAGCAGTTCTTC
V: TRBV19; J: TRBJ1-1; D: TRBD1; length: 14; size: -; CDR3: CASSVSTGVAEAFF; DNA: TGTGCCAGTAGTGTCTCGACAGGGGTGGCTGAAGCTTTCTTT
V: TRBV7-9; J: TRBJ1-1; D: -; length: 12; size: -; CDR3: CASSRETLGAFF; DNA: TGTGCCAGCAGCCGCGAGACCTTAGGTGCTTTCTTT
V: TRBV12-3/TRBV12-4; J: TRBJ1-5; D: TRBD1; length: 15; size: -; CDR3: CASSPSQGARQPQHF; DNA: TGTGCCAGCAGTCCCTCCCAGGGGGCAAGGCAGCCCCAGCATTTT
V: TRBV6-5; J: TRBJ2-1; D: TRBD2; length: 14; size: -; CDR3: CASSGTSGVNEQFF; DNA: TGTGCCAGCAGCGGGACTAGCGGAGTCAATGAGCAGTTCTTC
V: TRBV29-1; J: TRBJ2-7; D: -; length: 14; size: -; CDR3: CSVEDLGTPYEQYF; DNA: TGCAGCGTTGAAGATCTCGGGACCCCCTACGAGCAGTACTTC
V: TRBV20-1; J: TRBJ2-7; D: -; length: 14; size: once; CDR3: CSAPRVGRFYEQYF; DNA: TGCAGCGCACCCCGGGTGGGGAGATTCTACGAGCAGTACTTC
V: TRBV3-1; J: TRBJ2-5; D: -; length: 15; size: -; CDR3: CASSQDSSSGGTQYF; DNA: TGTGCCAGCAGCCAAGACTCGAGTAGTGGTGGAACCCAGTACTTC
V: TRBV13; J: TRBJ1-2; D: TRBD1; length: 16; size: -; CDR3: CASSPGGGSSNYGYTF; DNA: TGTGCCAGCAGCCCAGGGGGGGGATCCTCTAACTATGGCTACACCTTC
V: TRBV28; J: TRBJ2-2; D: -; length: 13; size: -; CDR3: CASRGTGTGELFF; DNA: TGTGCCAGCAGGGGGACGGGCACCGGGGAGCTGTTTTTT
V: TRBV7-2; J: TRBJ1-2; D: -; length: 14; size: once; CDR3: CASSWSAGSDGYTF; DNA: TGTGCCAGCAGCTGGTCTGCGGGGTCCGATGGCTACACCTTC
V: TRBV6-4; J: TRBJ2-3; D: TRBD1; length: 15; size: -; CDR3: CASSDWAGGADTQYF; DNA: TGTGCCAGCAGTGATTGGGCAGGGGGCGCAGATACGCAGTATTTT
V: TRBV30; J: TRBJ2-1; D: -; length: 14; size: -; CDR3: CAWSSWGGLNEQFF; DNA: TGTGCCTGGTCATCGTGGGGGGGCCTAAATGAGCAGTTCTTC
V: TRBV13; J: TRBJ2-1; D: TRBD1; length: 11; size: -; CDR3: CASSVRDREFF; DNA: TGTGCCAGCAGCGTCCGGGACAGGGAGTTCTTC
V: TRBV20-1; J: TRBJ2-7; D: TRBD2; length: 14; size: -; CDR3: CSARGVRETYEQYF; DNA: TGCAGTGCTAGGGGAGTGCGGGAGACCTACGAGCAGTACTTC
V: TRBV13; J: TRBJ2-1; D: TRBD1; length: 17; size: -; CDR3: CASSYSGTARPFNEQFF; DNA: TGTGCCAGCAGCTATAGTGGGACAGCTCGACCCTTCAATGAGCAGTTCTTC
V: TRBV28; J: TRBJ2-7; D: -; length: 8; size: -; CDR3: CASSPLSF; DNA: TGTGCCAGCAGTCCTTTATCCTTC